Listed here are 12 T cell receptor beta chains from one sample, sequenced in a study of cytomegalovirus exposure and HLA in healthy donors. Researchers ran the PCR with 60 Vbeta and 13 Jbeta primers. The table came from immunoSEQ multiplex PCR; TCRdb's copy has only in-frame clones and leaves some out. The table lists 65,000 to 75,000 clones, about 73% of them singletons. The sample taken for sequencing was PBMCs. These receptors all stem from a woman in her sixties in good health and CMV-seropositive.

The chain joins TRBV11-2 to TRBJ2-1, with D possibly matching TRBD2 (6 bases). Germline V gene sequence: CDR1 SGHAT, CDR2 FQNNGV. V lost 1 base and J lost 6, with 10 bases in between. This CDR3 has 14 amino acids. This CDR3 is CASSLGGEINEQFF. CDR3 DNA: TGTGCCAGCAGCTTAGGCGGGGAGATCAATGAGCAGTTCTTC.

In this sample, this clone turned up a few times. This chain links TRBV10-3 with TRBJ1-5; D is possibly TRBD1 (5 bases). The CDR3 consists of 14 residues. Germline V gene lookup returns CDR1 ENHRY and CDR2 SYGVKD. Between the trimmed V and J ends, which lost 8 bases and 0 bases, there was a span of 11 bases. The CDR3: CAIGAGDSNQPQHF. CDR3 DNA sequence: TGTGCCATCGGGGCAGGTGATAGCAATCAGCCCCAGCATTTT.

A remark on this clone: The same CDR3 also results from other DNA sequences found in this sample. V and J are TRBV19 and TRBJ1-5, with D perhaps TRBD1 (5 bases). The germline CDR1 and CDR2 sequences are LNHDA and SQIVND (reference sequence). The CDR3 has 15 amino acids. Trimming cost V 7 bases and J 4 bases, with 17 bases left between them. The CDR3 is CASKGDRVSNQPQHF. In nucleotides, the CDR3 is TGTGCCAGTAAAGGGGATCGGGTTAGTAATCAGCCCCAGCATTTT.

The rearrangement uses TRBV29-1 and TRBJ2-2; weak D call: TRBD1 (6 bases). The germline V gene has CDR1 SQVTM and CDR2 ANQGSEA. The CDR3 extends over 15 amino acids. Trimming left V 3 bases short and J 7 bases short, with 18 bases between. CDR3 residues: CSVETTGGRVGELFF. DNA of the CDR3: TGCAGCGTTGAGACGACAGGCGGTCGGGTCGGGGAGCTGTTTTTT.

The chain uses TRBV9 and TRBJ2-7; perhaps TRBD1 as D (5 bases). This CDR3 has 15 amino acids. CDR1 and CDR2 (germline): SGDLS, YYNGEE. With 0 bases removed from V and 1 base from J, the gap between germline ends came to 11 bases. The CDR3, as DNA: TGTGCCAGCAGCGTAGCGGACACCCTGTCCTACGAGCAGTACTTC. Its translation is CASSVADTLSYEQYF.

V and J are TRBV7-9 and TRBJ2-1; 9 bases are shared with TRBD2. The trim removed 10 bases at V and 4 bases at J, leaving 5 bases unmatched. Germline V lookup: CDR1 SEHNR, CDR2 FQNEAQ (reference sequence). This CDR3 is 13 amino acids long. CDR3 sequence: CATETSGYNEQFF. As DNA, the CDR3 is TGTGCCACGGAGACTAGCGGTTACAATGAGCAGTTCTTC.

The chain joins TRBV7-9 to TRBJ1-2; TRBD1 matches at 10 bases. V lost 5 bases to trimming and J lost 8 bases; unmatched junction nucleotides: 5. Germline V CDR1 and CDR2: SEHNR, FQNEAQ (reference sequence). The CDR3 extends over 13 amino acids. This CDR3 is CASSTTGGSGYTF. As DNA, the CDR3 is TGTGCCAGCAGCACGACAGGGGGCAGCGGCTACACCTTC.

The chain is built from TRBV11-2 and TRBJ1-4; 9 nucleotides match TRBD1. The CDR3 spans 14 residues. In germline, CDR1 is SGHAT, CDR2 FQNNGV. With V trimmed by 4 bases and J by 5 bases, 2 bases remained unmatched. CDR3: CASSWDRVNEKLFF. Written as DNA, the CDR3 is TGTGCCAGCAGCTGGGACAGGGTCAATGAAAAACTGTTTTTT.

This chain uses TRBV5-4 with TRBJ2-7; D not certain. The CDR3 contains 12 residues. Germline V CDR1 and CDR2: SGHNT, YYREEE (reference sequence). Trimming pared 0 bases from V and 4 bases from J, leaving 5 bases between. The CDR3: CASSLDRYEQYF. DNA of the CDR3: TGTGCCAGCAGCTTGGATCGGTACGAGCAGTACTTC.

The table lists this clone with a few counts. The CDR3 DNA reads TGTGCCAGCAGCCTAACAGGGACCGGGGCCAACGTCCTGACTTTC. This codes for CASSLTGTGANVLTF. The chain links TRBV9 to TRBJ2-6; D perhaps matches TRBD1 (6 bases). Germline CDR1 reads SGDLS; CDR2 reads YYNGEE. Trimming pared 4 bases from V and 4 bases from J, leaving 12 bases between. The length of the CDR3 is 15 residues.

The chain is built from TRBV5-1 and TRBJ2-5, with D possibly TRBD1 on 6 matching bases. The CDR3 totals 13 residues. Germline V gives CDR1 SGHRS, CDR2 YFSETQ. Trimming took 4 bases from V and 3 from J, leaving 10 bases between them. The CDR3 is CASSTGQKETQYF. Written as DNA, the CDR3 is TGCGCCAGCAGCACCGGACAGAAAGAGACCCAGTACTTC.

This chain connects TRBV5-4 to TRBJ1-1; D is undetermined. This CDR3 contains 15 residues. The V gene's germline CDR1 is SGHNT and CDR2 YYREEE (reference sequence). Trimming stripped 4 bases from V and 5 bases from J, with 18 bases between. For the CDR3, the DNA is TGTGCCAGCAGCCTGGACCCTCCTTTGAGGACTGAAGCTTTCTTT. It specifies CASSLDPPLRTEAFF.